These 17 T cell receptor beta chains share one sample of origin, sequenced in a study of T cells in Graves' hyperthyroidism and ophthalmopathy. Amplification of TCR beta CDR3 regions was performed using RNA transcripts as template. During a first-round RT-PCR of the TCR CDR3, the HTBI primer set was used. Each CDR3 protein gets one entry after TCRdb re-called the multiplex PCR reads with MiXCR. The sample yields around 500,000 distinct CDR3 sequences, under 15% seen once. The sequenced material came from blood. The receptors derive from a young woman with Graves' hyperthyroidism.

This clonotype was seen many times. The rearrangement joins TRBV11-1 to TRBJ2-1; no reliable D call. CDR1 and CDR2 from the germline V gene are SGHAT and FQDESV (reference sequence). Trimming took off 4 bases at V and 8 bases at J, with 9 bases between the two ends. CDR3 length: 12 residues. CDR3 protein: CASSSTSYEQFF. The CDR3 nucleotides are TGTGCCAGCAGCTCGACCAGCTATGAGCAGTTCTTC. Combining the CDR3 with reference TRBV11-1 and TRBJ2-1 gives the whole variable domain EAEVAQSPRYKITEKSQAVAFWCDPISGHATLYWYRQILGQGPELLVQFQDESVVDDSQLPKDRFSAERLKGVDSTLKIQPAELGDSAMYLCASSSTSYEQFFGPGTRLTVL.

The chain recombines TRBV19 with TRBJ1-5, with D hard to call. Germline V gives CDR1 LNHDA, CDR2 SQIVND (reference sequence). The CDR3 spans 17 residues. V was trimmed by 5 bases and J by 0 bases, leaving 17 bases between them. The CDR3 loop is CASSGDAGRISNQPQHF. CDR3 coding DNA: TGTGCCAGTAGTGGGGATGCCGGGAGAATTAGCAATCAGCCCCAGCATTTT. The variable domain in full, with the rest retrieved from reference TRBV19 and TRBJ1-5, is DGGITQSPKYLFRKEGQNVTLSCEQNLNHDAMYWYRQDPGQGLRLIYYSQIVNDFQKGDIAEGYSVSREKKESFPLTVTSAQKNPTAFYLCASSGDAGRISNQPQHFGDGTRLSIL.

This clonotype was counted many times. The chain carries TRBV19 and TRBJ1-6; no clear D. The V end lost 9 bases, the J end lost 4 bases, and 10 bases lay between the germline ends. This CDR3 contains 13 residues. CDR1 is LNHDA, CDR2 SQIVND, per germline (reference sequence). The CDR3 loop is CASQPGYNSPLHF. For the CDR3, the DNA is TGTGCCAGCCAGCCAGGATATAATTCACCCCTCCACTTT.

This clonotype occurred many times. J is TRBJ2-5 and V is TRBV11-2; TRBD2 might be the D (6 bases). The V gene lost 5 bases and the J gene lost 2 bases, with 12 bases spanning the gap. The CDR3 spans 14 residues. Germline V CDR1 and CDR2: SGHAT, FQNNGV. For the CDR3, the DNA is TGTGCCAGCAGCGCTCGGGACTTTCAAGAGACCCAGTACTTC. Amino acid sequence: CASSARDFQETQYF. The full variable domain, completed using reference TRBV11-2 and TRBJ2-5, is EAGVAQSPRYKIIEKRQSVAFWCNPISGHATLYWYQQILGQGPKLLIQFQNNGVVDDSQLPKDRFSAERLKGVDSTLKIQPAKLEDSAVYLCASSARDFQETQYFGPGTRLLVL.

This clonotype was counted at least ten times. The chain joins TRBV30 to TRBJ2-7, with D possibly called TRBD1 or TRBD2 (5 bases each). The V gene's germline CDR1 is GTSNPN and CDR2 SVGIG (reference sequence). This CDR3 region has 12 residues. Trimming pared 0 bases from V and 7 bases from J, leaving 10 bases between. Here the CDR3 DNA reads TGTGCCTGGAGTGTGGGGGAAGGTGAGCAGTACTTC. Translation gives CAWSVGEGEQYF.

In its sample, this clonotype was seen many times. The genes are TRBV9 and TRBJ2-2; D is perhaps TRBD2 (5 bases). The germline CDR1 and CDR2 sequences are SGDLS and YYNGEE. Trimming took off 4 bases at V and 5 bases at J, with 15 bases between the two ends. There are 15 residues in the CDR3. CDR3 in DNA: TGTGCCAGCAGCCCCCGGGGTGTTACGACCGGGGAGCTGTTTTTT. Translation gives CASSPRGVTTGELFF.

This clonotype was detected only a few times. The chain joins TRBV29-1 to TRBJ1-1; D possibly corresponds to TRBD1 (5 bases). Germline CDR1 and CDR2: SQVTM and ANQGSEA. CDR3 size: 13 residues. The V end lost 7 bases, the J end lost 6 bases, and 18 bases lay between the germline ends. The CDR3 reads CSAPLGGVPEAFF. As DNA, the CDR3 is TGCAGCGCGCCCCTGGGAGGGGTCCCTGAAGCTTTCTTT.

This chain joins TRBV20-1 and TRBJ2-7, with 10 nucleotides matching TRBD2. This CDR3 comprises 17 residues. In germline, CDR1 is DFQATT, CDR2 SNEGSKA (reference sequence). The trim removed 3 bases at V and 2 bases at J, leaving 13 bases unmatched. The CDR3 protein is CSASSLAGERSPYEQYF. Written as DNA, the CDR3 is TGCAGTGCTAGTTCCCTAGCGGGAGAAAGGTCGCCCTACGAGCAGTACTTC.

The chain uses TRBV29-1 and TRBJ2-7, with D hard to call. Per the germline V gene, CDR1 is SQVTM and CDR2 is ANQGSEA. The CDR3 is made up of 13 amino acids. V was trimmed by 6 bases and J by 0 bases, leaving 12 bases between them. For the CDR3, the DNA is TGCAGCGTCACGGCGTATAGCTCCTACGAGCAGTACTTC. This sequence encodes CSVTAYSSYEQYF.

This clonotype was found many times. The chain uses TRBV5-1 and TRBJ1-2, with D perhaps TRBD1 (6 bases). V lost 2 bases and J 8 bases, leaving 10 bases between the germline ends. This CDR3 has 12 amino acids. The germline CDR1 and CDR2 sequences are SGHRS and YFSETQ. The CDR3 loop is CASSLQGRGYTF. For the CDR3, the DNA is TGCGCCAGCAGCTTACAGGGTCGGGGCTACACCTTC.

This clonotype was recorded a few times. This chain connects TRBV27 to TRBJ2-4; the D gene is possibly TRBD2 (6 bases). The CDR3 runs 18 residues. Germline V gene data show CDR1 as MNHEY and CDR2 as SMNVEV (reference sequence). The ends were cut back, 2 bases at V and 0 bases at J, with 17 bases in the middle. As DNA, the CDR3 is TGTGCCAGCAGTTTAGGGCGGGGCAGCTCGTTAGCCAAAAACATTCAGTACTTC. Translating gives CASSLGRGSSLAKNIQYF.

This clonotype was seen a handful of times. The chain employs TRBV11-3 and TRBJ2-3; TRBD2 aligns across 14 bases. The length of the CDR3 is 16 residues. Germline loops: CDR1 SGHNT, CDR2 YENEEA. The ends lost 3 bases at V and 4 bases at J; junction bases unmatched: 3. The CDR3 spells CASSFGTSGSADTQYF. In nucleotides, the CDR3 is TGTGCCAGCAGCTTCGGGACTAGCGGGAGTGCAGATACGCAGTATTTT.

This clonotype was counted ten times or more. The chain joins TRBV6-5 to TRBJ2-2, with D unclear. The germline gives CDR1 MNHEY, CDR2 SVGAGI. The CDR3 runs to 17 residues. With 0 bases removed from V and 0 bases from J, the gap between germline ends came to 11 bases. The CDR3 DNA sequence: TGTGCCAGCAGTTACTCCCCCACGAGAACGAACACCGGGGAGCTGTTTTTT. Amino acid sequence: CASSYSPTRTNTGELFF.

This clonotype has ten or more counts. The chain uses TRBV11-3 and TRBJ1-6; weak D call: TRBD1 (6 bases). The CDR3 runs 14 residues. Germline CDR1 SGHNT, CDR2 YENEEA. Trimming took 5 bases from V and 7 from J, leaving 12 bases between them. The CDR3, as DNA: TGTGCCAGCAGCCGCGGACAGACCAATTCACCCCTCCACTTT. This codes for CASSRGQTNSPLHF.

This clonotype was counted ten times or more. This chain connects TRBV20-1 to TRBJ2-1; 12 nucleotides align to TRBD2. CDR1 and CDR2 from the germline V gene are DFQATT and SNEGSKA (reference sequence). The CDR3 totals 18 residues. The junction had 17 bases not matched to a gene; V was cut back by 3 bases and J by 8 bases. The CDR3 nucleotides are TGCAGTGCTAGCCAGGGAGCCCGAGGACTAGCGGGAAACGATGAGCAGTTCTTC. Protein: CSASQGARGLAGNDEQFF.

This clonotype was seen at least ten times. This chain uses TRBV10-3 with TRBJ1-1; D is perhaps TRBD1 (5 bases). V was cut by 2 bases and J by 3 bases, with 10 bases left in between. Germline V gives CDR1 ENHRY, CDR2 SYGVKD. This CDR3 region has 14 residues. CDR3 DNA: TGTGCCATCAGTGAGAACGGGGGGGACACTGAAGCTTTCTTT. Translation: CAISENGGDTEAFF.

This clonotype was recorded a few times. Written as DNA, the CDR3 is TGTGCCAGCAGTGAAAGGAAGGGGGACAGGAGGAGGTTTGACACTGAAGCTTTCTTT. This sequence encodes CASSERKGDRRRFDTEAFF. The genes are TRBV6-1 and TRBJ1-1; 8 bases fit TRBD1. V lost 2 bases, J lost 3 bases, and 17 bases stayed unmatched. Germline CDR1 is MNHNS and CDR2 is SASEGT. This CDR3 is 19 amino acids long.